What follows is one T cell receptor beta chain and its context. This clone appeared once. Its recognized antigen is unknown. The record has no base qualities; no much larger clone is one base away. Collaborating institutions collected whole blood in K2EDTA tubes following their own protocols. Collaborator samples were shipped for TCRbeta analysis as frozen whole blood, isolated PBMCs, or DNA extracted from either sample type. The immunoSEQ Assay, a bias-controlled multiplex PCR, was used to amplify TCRbeta CDR3 regions from genomic DNA. In the paper's pipeline: Within the assay, amplification of reference gene primers was used to estimate how many nucleated cells each sample contained. Sequence reads were collapsed and filtered to measure the absolute abundance of every unique TCRbeta CDR3 rearrangement. Productive Simpson clonality was computed per sample as the square root of Simpson's diversity index over productive rearrangements. TCRdb re-hosts the immuneACCESS table, in-frame sequences only. Its copies lack some clones; in the studies checked, an unresolved V gene accounts for under half of them, and the cause for the rest is not known. The D gene and trimming were derived from the DNA, and the V and J assignments and clone size from that table. The sample data list 90,000 to 100,000 clones, and over 70% of these were observed just once. The ten largest clones represent 4.1% of the sample.

Spanning cysteine to phenylalanine, the CDR3 consists of 15 amino acids. Only CDR3 DNA is held: 45 bases, read in frame from base 1. The V end loses 5 bases and the J end loses 0 bases, and a stretch of 11 bases separates them. CDR1 and CDR2 are drawn from the germline V gene (reference sequence): LNHDA, SQIVND. The data belong to a study of blood T cell repertoires in COVID-19 (dated by TCRdb to the early 2020s). Some background on the complete study: Samples from collaborators originated in the United States, Italy and Spain and spanned both the acute and convalescent phases of COVID-19. The repertoires were made available in a free public database intended to serve as a resource for research on the immune response to SARS-CoV-2. Where available, HLA class I and class II types were obtained from metadata supplied by the sample provider rather than from assay-based typing. Samples were obtained from the ongoing ImmuneRACE study (first 160 participants) and from about 1,300 subjects provided by 6 global collaborators. The prospective study material was composed of cDNA or gDNA derived from T cells, B-cell-depleted T cells, or PBMCs. A de-identified subject ID, COVID-19 status, age in years and sex were almost always included in the sample metadata. The dataset comprised deeply sampled blood TCRbeta repertoires from subjects exposed to, actively infected with, or recovered from COVID-19. Study-wide conclusions, independent of this receptor: The amount of clinical and demographic metadata varied by source and participant and was provided uncurated.

The source of this sequence is a man aged 60 to 75 with acute or convalescent COVID-19. The chain is encoded by TRBV19 joined to TRBJ2-1, with TRBD2 perhaps the D gene, on 6 matching bases. Sequencing used peripheral blood. DNA sequence: TGTGCCAGTAGTGTGGGGGGAATCTCCTACAATGAGCAGTTCTTC. Its amino acids are CASSVGGISYNEQFF.